This TCR beta chain is from a study of early stage breast cancer tumors. Using immunoSEQ multiplex PCR, the repertoire was profiled, and TCRdb retains in-frame clones only, with some absent. The sample holds 9,000 or so clones, roughly 70% seen once. The sequenced material came from breast tumor tissue. The sequence was obtained from a person between 50 and 60 years old with breast cancer.

CDR3 in DNA: TGTGCCAGCAGCTCAAGCGAGGAAAACACCGGGGAGCTGTTTTTT. Translating gives CASSSSEENTGELFF. The gene calls are TRBV5-6 and TRBJ2-2; D is ambiguous. Germline CDR1 reads SGHDT; CDR2 reads YYEEEE. This CDR3 has 15 residues. The V end was cut by 3 bases, the J end by 2 bases, with 11 bases between.